This record looks at one T cell receptor (beta chain) sequence and its context. As yet, its antigen is unknown. There were no recent acute infections or vaccinations among the donors, who were healthy HIV-negative adults. The protocol was immunoSEQ multiplex PCR, while the TCRdb copy is restricted to in-frame clones and leaves out a portion. Of approximately 2.5 million clones in the sample, 93% are singletons; the top ten hold around 0.4%. After removal of 3 bases from V and 8 bases from J, the junction contained 6 bases not matched to a gene. CDR1 is GTSNPN and CDR2 is SVGIG in the germline V gene (reference sequence). CDR3 length: 14 residues. This specimen belongs to a study of shared clonotypes between healthy human individuals. As for the study in general: CD8 memory received one plate per donor, CD8 naive two, CD4 memory three and CD4 naive three. Notes on the study in general: Compared with memory subsets, naive subsets generally had larger estimated richness. Against clonotypes common to all four donors, non-shared ones had lower generation probabilities.

The source material was naive CD4+ T cells from PBMCs. As for subset: CD45RA+ positively selected. The V call is TRBV30, the J call TRBJ1-4, with 10 bases aligning to TRBD1. The sequence came from a man aged 18 to 29 in good health. Some clones in this sample may be carry-over from other donors' samples. CDR3 loop: CAWRLTGGKEKLFF. In nucleotides, the CDR3 is TGTGCCTGGAGGTTGACAGGGGGCAAGGAAAAACTGTTTTTT. Combining the CDR3 with reference TRBV30 and TRBJ1-4 gives the whole variable domain SQTIHQWPATLVQPVGSPLSLECTVEGTSNPNLYWYRQAAGRGLQLLFYSVGIGQISSEVPQNLSASRPQDRQFILSSKKLLLSDSGFYLCAWRLTGGKEKLFFGSGTQLSVL.